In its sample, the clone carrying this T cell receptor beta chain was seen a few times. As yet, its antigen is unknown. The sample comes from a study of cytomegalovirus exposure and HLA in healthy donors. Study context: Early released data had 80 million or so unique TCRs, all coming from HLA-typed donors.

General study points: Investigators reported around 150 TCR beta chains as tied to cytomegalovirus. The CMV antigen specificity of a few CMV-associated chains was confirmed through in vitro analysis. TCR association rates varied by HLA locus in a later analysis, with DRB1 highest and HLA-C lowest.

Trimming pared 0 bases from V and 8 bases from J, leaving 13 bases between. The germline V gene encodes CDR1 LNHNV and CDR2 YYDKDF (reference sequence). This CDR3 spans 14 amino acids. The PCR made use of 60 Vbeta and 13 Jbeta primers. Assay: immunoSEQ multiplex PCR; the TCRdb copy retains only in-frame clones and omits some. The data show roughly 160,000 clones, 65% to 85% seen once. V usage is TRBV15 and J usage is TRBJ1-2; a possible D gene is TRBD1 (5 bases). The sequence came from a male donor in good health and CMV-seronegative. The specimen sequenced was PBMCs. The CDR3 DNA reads TGTGCCACCAGCAGAGATACCCCCCGGGGGGGCTACACCTTC. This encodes CATSRDTPRGGYTF.